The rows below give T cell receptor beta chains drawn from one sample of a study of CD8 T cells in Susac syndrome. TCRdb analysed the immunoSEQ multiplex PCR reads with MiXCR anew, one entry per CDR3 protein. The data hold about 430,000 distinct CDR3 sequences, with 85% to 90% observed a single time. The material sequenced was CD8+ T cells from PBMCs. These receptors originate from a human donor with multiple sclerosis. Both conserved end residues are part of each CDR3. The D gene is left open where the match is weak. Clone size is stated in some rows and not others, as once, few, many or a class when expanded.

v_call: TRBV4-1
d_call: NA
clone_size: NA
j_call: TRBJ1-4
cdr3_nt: TGCGCCAGCAGCCAAGAGGGCCGGAGTGAAAAACTGTTTTTT
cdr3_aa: CASSQEGRSEKLFF

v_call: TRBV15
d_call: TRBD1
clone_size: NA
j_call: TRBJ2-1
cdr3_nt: TGTGCCACCAGCAGAGGTCCGACAGGGGGCTGGTACAATGAGCAGTTCTTC
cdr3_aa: CATSRGPTGGWYNEQFF

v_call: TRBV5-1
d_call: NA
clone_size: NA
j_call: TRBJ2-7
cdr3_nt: TGCGCCAGCAGCTCCTGGACAGAAAATTCCTACGAGCAGTACTTC
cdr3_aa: CASSSWTENSYEQYF

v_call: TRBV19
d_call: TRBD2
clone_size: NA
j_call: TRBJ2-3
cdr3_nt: TGTGCCAGTAGTATATTACTAGCGGGAGGGCCTAGCACAGATACGCAGTATTTT
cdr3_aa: CASSILLAGGPSTDTQYF

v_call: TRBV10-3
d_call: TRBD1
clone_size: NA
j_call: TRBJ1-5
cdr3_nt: TGTGCCATCAGGTCCGGGACAGGGGGCAATCAGCCCCAGCATTTT
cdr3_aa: CAIRSGTGGNQPQHF

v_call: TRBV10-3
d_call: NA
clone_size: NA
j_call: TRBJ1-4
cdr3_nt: TGTGCCATCAGTGATGAGGGGATCCCAACTAATGAAAAACTGTTTTTT
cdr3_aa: CAISDEGIPTNEKLFF

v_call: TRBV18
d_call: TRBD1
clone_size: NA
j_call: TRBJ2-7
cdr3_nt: TGTGCCAGCTCGCCCCGGGACAGGGAGCTGGTCGAGCAGTACTTC
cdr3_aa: CASSPRDRELVEQYF

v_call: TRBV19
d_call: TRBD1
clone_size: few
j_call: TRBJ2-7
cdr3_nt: TGTGCCAGTAGTACGGCAGGGACAGGAGCCTACGAGCAGTACTTC
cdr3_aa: CASSTAGTGAYEQYF

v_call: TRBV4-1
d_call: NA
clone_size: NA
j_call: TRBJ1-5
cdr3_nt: TGCGCCAGCAGCCTGGACAGCGGGGGCAATCAGCCCCAGCATTTT
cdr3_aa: CASSLDSGGNQPQHF

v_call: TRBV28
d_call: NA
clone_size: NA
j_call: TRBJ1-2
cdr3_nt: TGTGCCAGCAGTTTTTCGGGCACCTTCATCCTTAACTATGGCTACACCTTC
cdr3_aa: CASSFSGTFILNYGYTF

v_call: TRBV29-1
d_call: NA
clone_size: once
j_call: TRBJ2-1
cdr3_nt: TGCAGCGGGAAGACTAAGGACTACAATGAGCAGTTCTTC
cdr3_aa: CSGKTKDYNEQFF

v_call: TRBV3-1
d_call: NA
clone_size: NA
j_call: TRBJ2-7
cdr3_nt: TGTGCCAGCAGCCAAGACGTGTACGAGCAGTACTTC
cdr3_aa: CASSQDVYEQYF

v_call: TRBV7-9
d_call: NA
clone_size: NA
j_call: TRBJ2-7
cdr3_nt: TGTGCCAGCAGCTACCAATCCGCCGAGCAGTACTTC
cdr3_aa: CASSYQSAEQYF